This TCR beta chain comes out of a study of blood T cells in healthy people across ages. About this clonotype itself: Its antigen is unknown.

Next came a second PCR, run for 7 to 11 cycles, which used a sample-barcoded 5' primer along with a J-beta primer mix. Every individual sample yielded 2.5 million or more paired-end reads (each containing CDR3). Each CDR3 protein is one row after TCRdb ran MiXCR on the 5' RACE reads. The table includes around 1,100,000 distinct CDR3 sequences, around two fifths detected once. Findings and limits, study-wide: More naive CD4+ cells and higher diversity marked long-lived donors relative to aged donors. Not knowing donor CMV status may have confounded expanded clonotype changes.

Researchers collected 7.5 to 10 milliliters of peripheral blood from every single donor. The V gene lost 1 base and the J gene lost 5 bases, with 9 bases spanning the gap. CDR1 and CDR2 from the germline V gene are SGDLS and YYNGEE. The CDR3 spans 13 residues. This TCR came from a man between 18 and 29 years old in good health. V and J are TRBV9 and TRBJ2-5, with D unclear. The sample taken for sequencing was blood. This CDR3 is CASSVFLEETQYF. CDR3 sequence (DNA): TGTGCCAGCAGCGTATTTCTGGAGGAGACCCAGTACTTC.